What follows describes a single T cell receptor beta chain. This clonotype was found a few times. The clone's antigen remains unknown. No much larger clone is present one base from it, and per-base qualities are unavailable. A patient counted as having stable Graves' hyperthyroidism if no progression to ophthalmopathy occurred over 18 months of follow-up. Hyperthyroidism patients were newly diagnosed, had a disease duration of under 2 months, and were aged 18 to 65 years. Patients with uncontrolled infections, other autoimmune diseases, pregnancy or lactation were excluded. Diagnoses relied on clinical symptoms, serum thyroxine and TRAb, thyroid ultrasound and orbital computed tomography. Ficoll-Paque density gradient centrifugation was used to isolate PBMCs from 8.5 to 10 ml of fresh peripheral blood. Total RNA was extracted with Trizol reagent, and quality was checked on an Agilent 2100 Bioanalyzer.

This sample is drawn from a study of T cells in Graves' hyperthyroidism and ophthalmopathy (dated by TCRdb to between 2018 and 2020). At the level of the whole study: Peripheral blood samples were taken at the time of initial diagnosis, prior to any treatment. The approximately 98 discovery patients were randomly divided into training and test sets at a 7:3 ratio. After sampling, hyperthyroidism patients received methimazole starting at 30 mg daily, and ophthalmopathy patients received high-dose intravenous methylprednisolone. In addition, the study compared T-cell repertoires in thyroid tissue and in blood from five or six Graves' hyperthyroidism patients. TCR Vbeta CDR3 sequencing of 120 to 150 peripheral blood samples (roughly 41 ophthalmopathy, 75 hyperthyroidism and 17 progressor patients) is reported in the paper. To identify distinguishing TCR V-J signatures, a discovery cohort of 95 to 100 patients was used, comprising under 45 with Graves' ophthalmopathy and some 60 with stable Graves' hyperthyroidism. An independent validation cohort of around 19 hyperthyroidism patients and 15 or so patients who later progressed to ophthalmopathy tested prospective prediction of ophthalmopathy.

Results the study describes overall, beyond this receptor: In validation, the model predicted progression to ophthalmopathy with approximately 71% sensitivity and roughly 72% specificity, a median of 6.5 months before onset. Sample size was not statistically predetermined, and blinding of investigators to group allocation was not performed. Ophthalmopathy was separated from stable hyperthyroidism by a 13 V-J signature model, with roughly 88% sensitivity and roughly 81% specificity obtained in cross-validation and 80%/75% obtained in testing. Most expanded thyroid clonotypes (frequency above 0.001) were also detected in blood, suggesting blood repertoires may reflect thyroid immune responses.

TCR beta CDR3 regions were amplified from RNA transcripts. For the first round of RT-PCR on the TCR CDR3, the HTBI primer set was used together with the Qiagen OneStep RT-PCR kit. Libraries were constructed in a second round of multiplex PCR, after which size selection and purification were carried out. The libraries were sequenced on an Illumina HiSeq2000 using paired-end 100 bp reads. On the study's bioinformatics: Raw data were processed with SOAPnuke, discarding reads with adapters, uncalled bases, mean Phred below 15, or no exact constant-primer or identifier match. COPE v1.2.5 was used to merge the high-quality paired reads, and each unique nucleotide sequence was defined as a clonotype. Clonotypes were aligned to IMGT TRBV, TRBD and TRBJ reference segments using MiTCR v1.1. Analysis was restricted to V-J combinations with a frequency above 0.0001, which covered 99.2% of repertoires. The TCS score was defined as the ratio of F50 (clonal expansion) to E x V (chaos), calculated using BLOSUM62-based TCRdist between CDR3 peptides within each V-J. Welch's t-statistics and random forest reduced several hundred V-J features to around 14, which were used in a naive Bayes classifier (R e1071). Thyroid-blood repertoire similarity was quantified with the Morisita-Horn index. The public reads were reanalyzed by TCRdb: fastp trimming at Q25, MiXCR alignment, in-frame beta chains only. CDR3 protein sequences are deduplicated, and each keeps its most common genes and DNA. It is TCRdb's table, rather than the study itself, that gives the V and J calls and clone size. The sample table contains fewer than 110,000 distinct CDR3 sequences; only one count was recorded for about half of them. The top ten constitute about 25% of the sample.

V is pared back by 6 bases and J by 5 bases, with 11 bases lying between the germline termini. The CDR3 runs 13 residues from the cysteine to the phenylalanine. The kept DNA is CDR3 alone, 39 bases in frame from the first base. According to the germline V gene, CDR1 reads KGHSH and CDR2 reads LQKENI. The source of this sequence is a man in his forties with Graves' hyperthyroidism. The sequenced sample was blood. The rearranged chain carries TRBV18 and TRBJ1-5; possibly the D gene is TRBD1, per 5 matching bases. This receptor has the CDR3 CASSPGTDQPQHF. The DNA sequence reads TGTGCCAGCTCCCCCGGGACGGATCAGCCCCAGCATTTT.